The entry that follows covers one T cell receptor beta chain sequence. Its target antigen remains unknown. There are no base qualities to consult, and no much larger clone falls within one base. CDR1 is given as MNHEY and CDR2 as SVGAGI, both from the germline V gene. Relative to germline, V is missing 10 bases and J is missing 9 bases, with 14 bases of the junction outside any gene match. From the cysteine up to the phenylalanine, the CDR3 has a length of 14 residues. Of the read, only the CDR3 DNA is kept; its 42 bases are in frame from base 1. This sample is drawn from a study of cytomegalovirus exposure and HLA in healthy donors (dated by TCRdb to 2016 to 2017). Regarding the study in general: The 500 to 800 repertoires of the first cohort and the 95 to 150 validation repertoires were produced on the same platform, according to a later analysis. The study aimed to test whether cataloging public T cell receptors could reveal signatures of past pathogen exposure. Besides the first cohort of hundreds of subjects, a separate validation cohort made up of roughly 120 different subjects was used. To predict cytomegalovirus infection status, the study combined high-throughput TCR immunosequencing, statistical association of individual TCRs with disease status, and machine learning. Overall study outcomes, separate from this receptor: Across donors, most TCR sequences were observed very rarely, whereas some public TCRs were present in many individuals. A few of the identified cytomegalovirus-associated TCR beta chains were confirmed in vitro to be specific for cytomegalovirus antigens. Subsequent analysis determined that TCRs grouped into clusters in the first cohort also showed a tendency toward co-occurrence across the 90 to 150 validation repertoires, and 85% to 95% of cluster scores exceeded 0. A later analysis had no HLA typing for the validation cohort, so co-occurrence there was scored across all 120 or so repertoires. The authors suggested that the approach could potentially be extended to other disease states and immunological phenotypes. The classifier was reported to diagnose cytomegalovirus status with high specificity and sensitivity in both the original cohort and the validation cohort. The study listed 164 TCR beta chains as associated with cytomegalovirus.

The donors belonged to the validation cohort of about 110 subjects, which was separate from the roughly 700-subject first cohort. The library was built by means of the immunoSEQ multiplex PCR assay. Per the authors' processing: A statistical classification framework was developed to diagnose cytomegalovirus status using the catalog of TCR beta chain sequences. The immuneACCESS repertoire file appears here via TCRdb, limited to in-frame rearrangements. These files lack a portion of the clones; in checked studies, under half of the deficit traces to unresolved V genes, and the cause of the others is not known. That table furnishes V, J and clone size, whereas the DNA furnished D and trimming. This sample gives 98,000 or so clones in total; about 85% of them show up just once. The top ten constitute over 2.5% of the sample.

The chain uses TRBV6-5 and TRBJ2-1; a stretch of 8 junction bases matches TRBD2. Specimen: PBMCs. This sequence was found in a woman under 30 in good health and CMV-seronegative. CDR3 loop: CATHQPGLVLEQFF. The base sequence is TGTGCCACCCATCAACCGGGACTAGTTCTTGAGCAGTTCTTC.